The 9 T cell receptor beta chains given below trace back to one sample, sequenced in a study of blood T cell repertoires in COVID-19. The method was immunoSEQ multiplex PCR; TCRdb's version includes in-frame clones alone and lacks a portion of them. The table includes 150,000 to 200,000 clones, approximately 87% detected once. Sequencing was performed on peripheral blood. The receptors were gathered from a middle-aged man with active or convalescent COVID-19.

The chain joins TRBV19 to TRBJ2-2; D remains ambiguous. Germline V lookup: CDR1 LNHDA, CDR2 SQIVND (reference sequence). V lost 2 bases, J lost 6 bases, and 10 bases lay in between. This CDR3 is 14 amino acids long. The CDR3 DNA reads TGTGCCAGTAGTATATCTTTAGTCGCCGGGGAGCTGTTTTTT. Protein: CASSISLVAGELFF. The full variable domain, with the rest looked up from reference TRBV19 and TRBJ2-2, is DGGITQSPKYLFRKEGQNVTLSCEQNLNHDAMYWYRQDPGQGLRLIYYSQIVNDFQKGDIAEGYSVSREKKESFPLTVTSAQKNPTAFYLCASSISLVAGELFFGEGSRLTVL.

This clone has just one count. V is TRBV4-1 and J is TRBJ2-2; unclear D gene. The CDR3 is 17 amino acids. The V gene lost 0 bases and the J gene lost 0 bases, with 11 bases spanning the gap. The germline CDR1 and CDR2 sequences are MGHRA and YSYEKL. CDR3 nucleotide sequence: TGCGCCAGCAGCCAAGATCGGAGCCCTCCGAACACCGGGGAGCTGTTTTTT. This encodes CASSQDRSPPNTGELFF.

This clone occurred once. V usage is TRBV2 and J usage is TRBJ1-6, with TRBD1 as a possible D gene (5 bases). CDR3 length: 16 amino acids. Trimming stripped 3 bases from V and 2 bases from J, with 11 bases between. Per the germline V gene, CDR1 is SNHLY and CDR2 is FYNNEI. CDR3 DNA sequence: TGTGCCAGCAGTGAGGGGGGACCTCCCTATAATTCACCCCTCCACTTT. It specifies CASSEGGPPYNSPLHF.

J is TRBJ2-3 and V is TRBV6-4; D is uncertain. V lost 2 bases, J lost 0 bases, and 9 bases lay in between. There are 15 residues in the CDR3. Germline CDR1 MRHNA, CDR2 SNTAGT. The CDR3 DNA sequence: TGTGCCAGCAGTGACACTGCGTCTAGCACAGATACGCAGTATTTT. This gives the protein CASSDTASSTDTQYF.

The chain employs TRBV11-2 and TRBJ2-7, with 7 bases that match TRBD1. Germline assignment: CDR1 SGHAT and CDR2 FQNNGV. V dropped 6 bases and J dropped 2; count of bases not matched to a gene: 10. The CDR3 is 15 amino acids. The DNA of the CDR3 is TGTGCCAGCAGGCCCGACAGGGTAGTAGCCTACGAGCAGTACTTC. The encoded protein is CASRPDRVVAYEQYF. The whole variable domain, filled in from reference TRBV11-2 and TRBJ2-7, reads EAGVAQSPRYKIIEKRQSVAFWCNPISGHATLYWYQQILGQGPKLLIQFQNNGVVDDSQLPKDRFSAERLKGVDSTLKIQPAKLEDSAVYLCASRPDRVVAYEQYFGPGTRLTVT.

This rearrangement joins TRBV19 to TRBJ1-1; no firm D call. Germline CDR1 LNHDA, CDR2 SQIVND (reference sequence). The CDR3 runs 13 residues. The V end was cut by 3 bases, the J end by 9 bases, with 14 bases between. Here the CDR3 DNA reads TGTGCCAGTAGTATTGGAGGAACTGAGCAAGCTTTCTTT. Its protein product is CASSIGGTEQAFF.

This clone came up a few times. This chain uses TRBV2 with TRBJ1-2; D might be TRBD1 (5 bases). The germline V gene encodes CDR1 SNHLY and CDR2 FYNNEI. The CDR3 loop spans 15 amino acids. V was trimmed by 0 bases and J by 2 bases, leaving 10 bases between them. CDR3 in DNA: TGTGCCAGCAGTGAAGCAGGGTGGGGCAACTATGGCTACACCTTC. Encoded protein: CASSEAGWGNYGYTF.

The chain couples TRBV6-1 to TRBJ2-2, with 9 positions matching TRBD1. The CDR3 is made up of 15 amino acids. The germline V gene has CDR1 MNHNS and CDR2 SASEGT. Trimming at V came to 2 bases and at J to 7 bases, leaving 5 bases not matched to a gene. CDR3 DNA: TGTGCCAGCAGTGAAATCACAGGGGGCAACGGGGAGCTGTTTTTT. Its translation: CASSEITGGNGELFF.

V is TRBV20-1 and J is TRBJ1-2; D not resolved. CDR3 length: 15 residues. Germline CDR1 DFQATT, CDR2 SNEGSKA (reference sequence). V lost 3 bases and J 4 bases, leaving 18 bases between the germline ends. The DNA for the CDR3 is TGCAGTGCTAGTCTTCCGAGGTCGGCCTCCTATGGCTACACCTTC. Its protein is CSASLPRSASYGYTF.